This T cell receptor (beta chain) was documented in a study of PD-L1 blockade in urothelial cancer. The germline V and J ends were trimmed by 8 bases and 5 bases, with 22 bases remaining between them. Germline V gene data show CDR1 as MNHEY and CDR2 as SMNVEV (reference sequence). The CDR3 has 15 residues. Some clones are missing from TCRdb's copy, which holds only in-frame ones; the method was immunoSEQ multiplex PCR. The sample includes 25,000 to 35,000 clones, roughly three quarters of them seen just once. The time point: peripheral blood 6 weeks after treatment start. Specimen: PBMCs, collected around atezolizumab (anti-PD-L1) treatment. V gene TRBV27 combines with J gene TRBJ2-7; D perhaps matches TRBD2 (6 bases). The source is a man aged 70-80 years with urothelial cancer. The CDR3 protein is CASARSRPTGDEQYF. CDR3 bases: TGTGCCAGCGCGAGATCTCGACCGACGGGGGACGAGCAGTACTTC.